This T cell receptor (beta chain) was found in a study of T cell responses to AZD1222 COVID-19 vaccine. Overall study context: Second-dose intervals near 4 or 12 weeks were combined. Whole-study results and caveats: Among AZD1222 vaccinees, only 5 to 7 were seropositive at baseline. White British ancestry dominated among donors, who included more females, and clonal diversity was possibly underestimated.

Germline V gene data show CDR1 as LNHNV and CDR2 as YYDKDF (reference sequence). This CDR3 has 15 amino acids. With 0 bases removed from V and 3 bases from J, the gap between germline ends came to 12 bases. This table comes from immunoSEQ multiplex PCR, and its TCRdb copy is limited to in-frame clones, with some not included. Found here are approximately 140,000 clones, roughly 91% of them singletons; the top ten hold around 4.7%. As to this clone: Its target is unknown.

The sample was peripheral blood, taken on day 0 of AZD1222 vaccination. This chain joins TRBV15 and TRBJ2-7; no reliable D call. The receptor comes from an adult in good health. CDR3 DNA: TGTGCCACCAGCAGAGATCTGGGCAAGGGCTACGAGCAGTACTTC. Translated, it gives CATSRDLGKGYEQYF.